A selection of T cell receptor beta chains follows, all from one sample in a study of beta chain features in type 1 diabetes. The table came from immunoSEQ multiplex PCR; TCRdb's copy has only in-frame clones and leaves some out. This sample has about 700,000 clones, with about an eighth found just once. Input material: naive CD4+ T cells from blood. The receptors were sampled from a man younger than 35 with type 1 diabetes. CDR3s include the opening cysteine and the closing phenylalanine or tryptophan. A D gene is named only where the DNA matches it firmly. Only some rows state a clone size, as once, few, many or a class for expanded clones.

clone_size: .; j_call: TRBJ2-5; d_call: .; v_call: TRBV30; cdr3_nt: TGTGCCTGGAGGGTACAAGGGGCCGAGACCCAGTACTTC; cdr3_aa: CAWRVQGAETQYF
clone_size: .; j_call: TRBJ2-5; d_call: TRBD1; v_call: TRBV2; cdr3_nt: TGTGCCAGCAGACTAAGCCTGACAGGGGCAGAGACCCAGTACTTC; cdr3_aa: CASRLSLTGAETQYF
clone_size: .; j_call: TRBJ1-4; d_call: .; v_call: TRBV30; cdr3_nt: TGTGCCTGGAGTGCGCAAGCTATGGATAATGAAAAACTGTTTTTT; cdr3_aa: CAWSAQAMDNEKLFF
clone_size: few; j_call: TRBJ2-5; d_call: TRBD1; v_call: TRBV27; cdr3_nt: TGTGCCAGCAGTTGGGTGCCCCCCCGGACGGGACAGCGAAGGGAGACCCAGTACTTC; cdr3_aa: CASSWVPPRTGQRRETQYF
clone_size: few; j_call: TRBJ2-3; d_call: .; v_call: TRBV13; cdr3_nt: TGTGCCAGCAGCTACCTCACTAGCACAGATACGCAGTATTTT; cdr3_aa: CASSYLTSTDTQYF
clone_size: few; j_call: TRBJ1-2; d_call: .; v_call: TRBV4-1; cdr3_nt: TGCGCCAGCAGCCCCAACGGAAACTATGGCTACACCTTC; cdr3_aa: CASSPNGNYGYTF
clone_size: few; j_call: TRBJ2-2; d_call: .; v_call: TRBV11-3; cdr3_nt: TGTGCCAGCAGCCTCCGGAGTTGGCCCGGGGAGCTGTTTTTT; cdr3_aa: CASSLRSWPGELFF
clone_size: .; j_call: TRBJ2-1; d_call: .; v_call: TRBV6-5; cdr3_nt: TGTGCCAGCAGTTACACAGGGTCCTACAATGAGCAGTTCTTC; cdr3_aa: CASSYTGSYNEQFF
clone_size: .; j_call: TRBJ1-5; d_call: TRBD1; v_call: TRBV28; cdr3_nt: TGTGCCAGCGGGGACAGGGTTCAGCCCCAGCATTTT; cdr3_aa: CASGDRVQPQHF
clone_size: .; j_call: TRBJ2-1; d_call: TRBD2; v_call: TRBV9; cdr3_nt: TGTGCCAGCAGCACCCGTAGCGGGGATTACTTCAATGAGCAGTTCTTC; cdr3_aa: CASSTRSGDYFNEQFF
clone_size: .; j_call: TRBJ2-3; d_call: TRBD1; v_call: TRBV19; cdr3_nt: TGTGCCACTCATGTGACAGGGCACTTTGATACGCAGTATTTT; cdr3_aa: CATHVTGHFDTQYF
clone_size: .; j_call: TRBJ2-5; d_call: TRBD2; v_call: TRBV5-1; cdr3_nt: TGCGCCAGCAGCCTAGAACTAGCGGGGGGCCAAGAGACCCAGTACTTC; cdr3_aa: CASSLELAGGQETQYF
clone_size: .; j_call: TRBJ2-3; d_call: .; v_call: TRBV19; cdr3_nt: TGTGCCAGTACCCCGACAGGAGCAGATACGCAGTATTTT; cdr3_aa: CASTPTGADTQYF
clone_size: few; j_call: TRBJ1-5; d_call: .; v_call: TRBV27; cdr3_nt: TGTGCCAGCAGTTCGTTAAATCAGCCCCAGCATTTT; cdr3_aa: CASSSLNQPQHF
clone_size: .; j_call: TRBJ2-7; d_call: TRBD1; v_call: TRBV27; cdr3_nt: TGTGCCAGCAGTGGACAGGGAATCCGCTACGAGCAGTACTTC; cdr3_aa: CASSGQGIRYEQYF
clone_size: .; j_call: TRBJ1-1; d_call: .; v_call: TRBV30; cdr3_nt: TGTGCCTGCAGAGACCCGGGACCGACGAACACTGAAGCTTTCTTT; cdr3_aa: CACRDPGPTNTEAFF
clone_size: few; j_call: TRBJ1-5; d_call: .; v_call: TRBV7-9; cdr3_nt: TGTGCCAGCAGCGGGGTTAATGGCAATCAGCCCCAGCATTTT; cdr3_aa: CASSGVNGNQPQHF
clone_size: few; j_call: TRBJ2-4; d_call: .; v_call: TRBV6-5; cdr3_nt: TGTGCCAGCAGTTACTCGATCGGATTAGCCAAAAACATTCAGTACTTC; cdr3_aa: CASSYSIGLAKNIQYF
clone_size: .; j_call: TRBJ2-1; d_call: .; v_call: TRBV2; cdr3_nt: TGTGCCAGCAGGGCACTAGGCAATGAGCAGTTCTTC; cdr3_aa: CASRALGNEQFF
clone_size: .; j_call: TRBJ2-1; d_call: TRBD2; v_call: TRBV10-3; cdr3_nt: TGTGCCATCAGTGAGCTAGCGGGTGGGTACAATGAGCAGTTCTTC; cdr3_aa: CAISELAGGYNEQFF
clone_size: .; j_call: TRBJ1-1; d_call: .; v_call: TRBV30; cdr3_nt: TGTGCCCAAATGGGGTCTCCCAGGGACACTGAAGCTTTCTTT; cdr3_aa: CAQMGSPRDTEAFF
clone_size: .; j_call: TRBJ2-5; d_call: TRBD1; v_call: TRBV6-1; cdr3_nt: TGTGCCAGCAGCCGGGACAGGGGGAATTGGGAGACCCAGTACTTC; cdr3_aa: CASSRDRGNWETQYF
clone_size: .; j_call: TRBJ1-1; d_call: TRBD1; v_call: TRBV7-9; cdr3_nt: TGTGCCAACCCAAACCGGGACAGGGAATTGGGCACTGAAGCTTTCTTT; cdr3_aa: CANPNRDRELGTEAFF
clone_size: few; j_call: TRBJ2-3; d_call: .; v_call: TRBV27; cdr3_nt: TGTGCCAGCAGTTTACGGGCAGGGGATTGGGATACGCAGTATTTT; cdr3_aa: CASSLRAGDWDTQYF
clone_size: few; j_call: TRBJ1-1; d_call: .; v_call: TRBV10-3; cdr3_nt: TGTGCCATCGCTGCACAGCTGAACACTGAAGCTTTCTTT; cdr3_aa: CAIAAQLNTEAFF
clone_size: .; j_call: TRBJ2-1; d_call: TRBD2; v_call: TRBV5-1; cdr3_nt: TGCGCCAGCAGCACAGGGACTAGCCGTACTGAGCAGTTCTTC; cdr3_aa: CASSTGTSRTEQFF
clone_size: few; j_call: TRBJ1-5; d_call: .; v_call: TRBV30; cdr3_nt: TGTGCCTGGAGGGTATCCGGGGGATCGCCCCAGCATTTT; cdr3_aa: CAWRVSGGSPQHF
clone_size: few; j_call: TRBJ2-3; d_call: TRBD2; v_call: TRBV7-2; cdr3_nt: TGTGCCGGGACTAGCGGGGGGCCCACAGATACGCAGTATTTT; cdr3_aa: CAGTSGGPTDTQYF
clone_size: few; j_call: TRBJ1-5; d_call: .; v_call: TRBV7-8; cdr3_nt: TGTGCCAGCAGCCTCCCAGGGGTTCAGCCCCAGCATTTT; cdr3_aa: CASSLPGVQPQHF
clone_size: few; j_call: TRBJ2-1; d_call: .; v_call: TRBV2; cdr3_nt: TGTGCCGCAGTACCGACGGTAGCCTACAATGAGCAGTTCTTC; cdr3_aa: CAAVPTVAYNEQFF
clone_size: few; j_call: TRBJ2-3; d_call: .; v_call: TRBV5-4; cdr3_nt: TGTGCCAGCAGCTTGGGTCCCCCTAGCACAGATACGCAGTATTTT; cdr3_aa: CASSLGPPSTDTQYF
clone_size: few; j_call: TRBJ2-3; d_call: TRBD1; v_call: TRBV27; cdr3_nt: TGTGCCAGCAGTTCACCGACAGGGGGGACAGATACGCAGTATTTT; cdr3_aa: CASSSPTGGTDTQYF
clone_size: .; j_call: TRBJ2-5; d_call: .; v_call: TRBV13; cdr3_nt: TGTGCCAGCAGCCTCCATGACTATCGAGAGACCCAGTACTTC; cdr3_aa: CASSLHDYRETQYF
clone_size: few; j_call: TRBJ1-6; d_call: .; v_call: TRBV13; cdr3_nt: TGTGCCAGCAGTAGGGGATGGGGGGTTATCAATTCACCCCTCCACTTT; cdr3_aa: CASSRGWGVINSPLHF
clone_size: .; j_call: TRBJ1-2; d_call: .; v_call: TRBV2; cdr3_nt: TGTGCCAGCAGCAAAGCCGTTGGCTACACCTTC; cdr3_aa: CASSKAVGYTF
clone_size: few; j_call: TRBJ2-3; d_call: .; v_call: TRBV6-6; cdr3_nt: TGTGCCAGCAGGGCGTTCACAGATACGCAGTATTTT; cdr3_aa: CASRAFTDTQYF
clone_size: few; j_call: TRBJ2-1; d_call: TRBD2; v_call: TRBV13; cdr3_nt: TGTGCCAGCGGACCCGCGGGAGGGGTCTACAATGAGCAGTTCTTC; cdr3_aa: CASGPAGGVYNEQFF
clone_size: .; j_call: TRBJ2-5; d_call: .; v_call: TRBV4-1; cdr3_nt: TGCGCCAGCAGCCAATTAGAGCTAGCCTTGGAGACCCAGTACTTC; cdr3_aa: CASSQLELALETQYF
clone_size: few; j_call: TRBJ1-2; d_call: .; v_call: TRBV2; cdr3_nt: TGTGCCAGCAGTGAAACGGGGACCAACTATGGCTACACCTTC; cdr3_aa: CASSETGTNYGYTF
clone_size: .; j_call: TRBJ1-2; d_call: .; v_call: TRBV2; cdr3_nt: TGTGCCAGCAGTGAAAGGAGGGGATTTATTTCTAACTATGGCTACACCTTC; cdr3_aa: CASSERRGFISNYGYTF
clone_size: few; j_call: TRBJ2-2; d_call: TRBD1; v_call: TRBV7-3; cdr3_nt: TGTGCCAGCAGCCGTGGACAGGGTCTGGGCACCGGGGAGCTGTTTTTT; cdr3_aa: CASSRGQGLGTGELFF
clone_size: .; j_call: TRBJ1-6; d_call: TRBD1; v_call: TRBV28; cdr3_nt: TGTGCCAGCACCCAGGGGGGGTCGAGTAATTCACCCCTCCACTTT; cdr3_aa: CASTQGGSSNSPLHF
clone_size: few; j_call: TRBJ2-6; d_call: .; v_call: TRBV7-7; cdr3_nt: TGTGCTAGCAGCCCCGGGTCAGGGGCCAACGTCCTGACTTTC; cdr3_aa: CASSPGSGANVLTF
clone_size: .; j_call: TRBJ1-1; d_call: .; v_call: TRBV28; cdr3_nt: TGTGCCAGCAGGCTCTTACACTCGGCTTTCTTT; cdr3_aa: CASRLLHSAFF
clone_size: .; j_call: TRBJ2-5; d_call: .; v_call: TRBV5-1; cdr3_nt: TGCGCCAGCAGCTGGGGAGTCGACACTAAACGGGAGACCCAGTACTTC; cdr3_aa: CASSWGVDTKRETQYF
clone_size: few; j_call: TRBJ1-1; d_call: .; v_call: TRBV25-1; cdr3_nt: TGTGCCAGCAGTGATAACCCAGGGAAGGGCACTGAAGCTTTCTTT; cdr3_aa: CASSDNPGKGTEAFF
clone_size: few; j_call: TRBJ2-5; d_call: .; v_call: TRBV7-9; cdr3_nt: TGTGCCAGCAGCTCCACGCACTTGTCTGAGACCCAGTACTTC; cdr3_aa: CASSSTHLSETQYF
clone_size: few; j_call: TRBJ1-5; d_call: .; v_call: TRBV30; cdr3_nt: TGTGCCTGGGGCCTCGCGGGCAGTAGTCAGCCCCAGCATTTT; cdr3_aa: CAWGLAGSSQPQHF
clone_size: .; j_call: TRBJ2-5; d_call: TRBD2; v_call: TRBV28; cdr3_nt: TGTGCCAGCAGCCCCGGGGGGGTTGGTATCGGGACCCAGTACTTC; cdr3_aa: CASSPGGVGIGTQYF
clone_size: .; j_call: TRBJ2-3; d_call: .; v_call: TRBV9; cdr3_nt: TGTGCCAGCAGCGCGCTCCGGGTGGGGGGCGCGGGGACAGATACGCAGTATTTT; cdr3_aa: CASSALRVGGAGTDTQYF
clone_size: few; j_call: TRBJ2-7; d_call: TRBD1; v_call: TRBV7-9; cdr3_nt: TGTGCCAGCAGCTCACCTTCGGGACAGGTATTTTCCCCCGAGCAGTACTTC; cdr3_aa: CASSSPSGQVFSPEQYF
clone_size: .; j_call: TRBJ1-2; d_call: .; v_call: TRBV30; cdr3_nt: TGTGCCTGGAGTTTGAAAGGACACTATGGCTACACCTTC; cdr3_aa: CAWSLKGHYGYTF
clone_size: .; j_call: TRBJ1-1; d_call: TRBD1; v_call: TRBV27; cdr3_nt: TGTGCCAGCAGTTTAGATCCGGACAGGGTAACTTTCTTT; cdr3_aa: CASSLDPDRVTFF
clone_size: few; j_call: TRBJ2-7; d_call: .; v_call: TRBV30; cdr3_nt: TGTGCCTGGAGTGGATACAGGGTGGGCTACGAGCAGTACTTC; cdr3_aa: CAWSGYRVGYEQYF
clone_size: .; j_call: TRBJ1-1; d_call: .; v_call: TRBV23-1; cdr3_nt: TGCGCCAGCAGTCAGCCTACCCTCAGGGTGAACACTGAAGCTTTCTTT; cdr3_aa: CASSQPTLRVNTEAFF